This T cell receptor (beta chain) was obtained from a study of human T cells and chemical hapten exposure. This clonotype has a handful of counts. The CDR3 totals 11 residues. The V gene's germline CDR1 is SGHVS and CDR2 FQNEAQ. V lost 5 bases and J 2 bases, leaving 4 bases between the germline ends. The time point: patch test 2, 6 weeks after DPC sensitization. The treatment is: therapeutic diphenylcyclopropenone sensitization with weekly scalp DPC. A single record per CDR3 protein comes from TCRdb applying MiXCR to the RACE reads. The sample has nearly 95,000 distinct CDR3 sequences, about 11% seen once.

The gene calls are TRBV7-8 and TRBJ2-7; D call uncertain. The source material was whole blood, sampled in connection with sensitization to the hapten diphenylcyclopropenone (DPC). This sequence was found in a man aged 35-49 years with alopecia areata. Some clones in this sample may be carry-over from other donors' samples. The DNA for the CDR3 is TGTGCCAGCAGCCGGACCTACGAGCAGTACTTC. This sequence encodes CASSRTYEQYF.